This T cell receptor beta chain was documented in a study of OX40 agonist ivuxolimab in advanced cancers. The study's findings and limits: Nonresponders included some who also had low normalized T-cell clonal expansion.

TCRdb keeps only in-frame clones here, not all; method: immunoSEQ multiplex PCR. This sample has tens of thousands of clones; 80% to 90% occur once, and the top ten carry 1.1%. On this clone itself: Its antigen remains unknown.

Autoimmune disease history or systemic immunosuppression barred patients. The length of the CDR3 is 16 residues. Per the germline V gene, CDR1 is LGHNA and CDR2 is YNFKEQ. The V gene lost 1 base and the J gene lost 0 bases, with 12 bases spanning the gap. V gene TRBV4-2 combines with J gene TRBJ1-2; a weak D match, TRBD1 (5 bases). This TCR was recovered from an adult with an advanced solid tumor such as melanoma, head and neck, liver or kidney cancer. The specimen comprised CD4+ or CD8+ T cells sorted from blood, sampled in a trial of the OX40 agonist ivuxolimab. The CDR3 loop is CASSQVWGRPNYGYTF. The CDR3 DNA reads TGTGCCAGCAGCCAAGTGTGGGGCAGGCCTAACTATGGCTACACCTTC.